The present T cell receptor (beta chain) was sequenced within a study of cytomegalovirus exposure and HLA in healthy donors. Study overall: Within an early data release were about 85 million unique TCRs drawn from HLA-typed donors.

Regarding the study as a whole: HLA alleles showed associations with around 15,000 TCR beta sequences in a later analysis, at a 0.05 false discovery rate.

This PCR relied on a set of 60 Vbeta primers and 13 Jbeta primers. The assay was immunoSEQ multiplex PCR, and TCRdb's table has in-frame clones only and misses some. Altogether around 150,000 clones are present, 68% being singletons, with the ten largest covering 1.4% to 1.5%. Comments on this clone: Antigen: not known.

The germline V gene encodes CDR1 KGHSH and CDR2 LQKENI. With 3 bases clipped from V and 3 bases from J, the junction kept 3 bases outside the gene matches. This CDR3 is built from 14 residues. The sample taken for sequencing was PBMCs. This receptor was obtained from a man aged 45-65 years in good health and CMV-seronegative. V usage is TRBV18 and J usage is TRBJ2-7, with 9 bases identical to TRBD2. The CDR3 nucleotides read TGTGCCAGCTCACCTAGCGGGGGAGACTACGAGCAGTACTTC. Its protein product is CASSPSGGDYEQYF. Combining the CDR3 with reference TRBV18 and TRBJ2-7 gives the whole variable domain NAGVMQNPRHLVRRRGQEARLRCSPMKGHSHVYWYRQLPEEGLKFMVYLQKENIIDESGMPKERFSAEFPKEGPSILRIQQVVRGDSAAYFCASSPSGGDYEQYFGPGTRLTVT.